One sample yielded the 21 T cell receptor beta chains listed below, sequenced in a study of OX40 agonist ivuxolimab in advanced cancers. Assay used: immunoSEQ multiplex PCR; TCRdb lists only in-frame clones, some missing. The table lists 30,000 or so clones, 65% to 85% of them singletons. This specimen consisted of CD4+ or CD8+ T cells sorted from blood, obtained in a trial of the OX40 agonist ivuxolimab. The receptor source for this set is an adult with an advanced solid tumor such as melanoma, head and neck, liver or kidney cancer.

V usage is TRBV7-9 and J usage is TRBJ2-1, with D possibly being TRBD2 (6 bases). CDR1 is SEHNR, CDR2 FQNEAQ, per germline (reference sequence). The CDR3 runs 13 residues. The V gene lost 5 bases and the J gene lost 8 bases, with 13 bases spanning the gap. The CDR3 coding sequence is TGTGCCAGCAGCCCACCCGGGAGCGATGAGCAGTTCTTC. Translated: CASSPPGSDEQFF.

The rearrangement links TRBV11-2 to TRBJ2-7, with TRBD1 as a possible D gene (5 bases). The length of the CDR3 is 15 residues. The V end was cut by 0 bases, the J end by 2 bases, with 11 bases between. CDR1 is SGHAT and CDR2 is FQNNGV in the germline V gene. CDR3 DNA: TGTGCCAGCAGCTTAGAGAACTCCAGGGCCTACGAGCAGTACTTC. Its protein is CASSLENSRAYEQYF.

V and J are TRBV4-1 and TRBJ2-1; TRBD2 agrees at 14 bases. Germline V gene lookup returns CDR1 MGHRA and CDR2 YSYEKL. Trimming took 5 bases from V and 3 from J; bases not matched to a gene: 9. The length of the CDR3 is 18 residues. CDR3 loop: CASSAGTSGSRHYNEQFF. CDR3 nucleotide sequence: TGCGCCAGCAGCGCTGGGACTAGCGGGAGCCGGCACTACAATGAGCAGTTCTTC.

This clone was seen just once. The chain links TRBV30 to TRBJ2-5; 14 bases are shared with TRBD2. The CDR3 loop spans 16 amino acids. The V gene end was trimmed by 4 bases and the J gene end by 5 bases; junction bases not matched to a gene: 9. Germline V gene sequence: CDR1 GTSNPN, CDR2 SVGIG (reference sequence). The CDR3 nucleotides are TGTGCCTGGACCCCAGGACTAGCGGGAGGTGTGGAGACCCAGTACTTC. Translation gives CAWTPGLAGGVETQYF. The whole variable domain, remainder taken from reference TRBV30 and TRBJ2-5, is SQTIHQWPATLVQPVGSPLSLECTVEGTSNPNLYWYRQAAGRGLQLLFYSVGIGQISSEVPQNLSASRPQDRQFILSSKKLLLSDSGFYLCAWTPGLAGGVETQYFGPGTRLLVL.

The chain joins TRBV21-1 to TRBJ1-1; whether TRBD1, the table's D call, matches the DNA was not checked. TRBV21-1 counts as a pseudogene. This CDR3 comprises 14 residues. The CDR3 reads CASSNRGRNTEAFF. The CDR3 coding sequence is TGTGCCAGCAGCAACAGGGGCCGGAACACTGAAGCTTTCTTT.

CDR3 sequence: CASSFQIEQFF. Written as DNA, the CDR3 is TGTGCCAGCAGCTTCCAGATTGAGCAGTTCTTC. This chain links TRBV5-6 with TRBJ2-1; D is unresolved. CDR3 length equals 11 residues. CDR1 is SGHDT and CDR2 is YYEEEE in the germline V gene. Deletions cut 2 bases from V and 9 bases from J, with 6 bases between.

The rearrangement joins TRBV5-3 to TRBJ2-1; TRBD2 aligns across 7 bases. Being an ORF, TRBV5-3 has a function that is uncertain. J was trimmed by 4 bases and V by 4 bases; bases with no gene match: 8. The CDR3 totals 15 residues. CDR3 amino acids: CARSLGGGRYNEQFF. For the CDR3, the DNA is TGTGCCAGAAGCCTGGGCGGGGGTCGGTACAATGAGCAGTTCTTC.

This clone was counted a few times. The chain uses TRBV25-1 and TRBJ1-3; the D is unclear. The ends were cut back, 1 base at V and 0 bases at J, with 10 bases in the middle. This CDR3 comprises 16 residues. Germline CDR1 and CDR2: MGHDK and SYGVNS. In DNA, the CDR3 is TGTGCCAGCAGTGAATCTAGGGCTATCTCTGGAAACACCATATATTTT. Translating it yields CASSESRAISGNTIYF.

V and J are TRBV27 and TRBJ2-4, with D tentatively TRBD1 (5 bases). Trimming stripped 3 bases from V and 3 bases from J, with 15 bases between. Germline CDR1 is MNHEY and CDR2 is SMNVEV (reference sequence). The CDR3 runs to 16 residues. The CDR3 DNA sequence: TGTGCCAGCAGTTTCTTATCGCAGGGTCTCAAAAACATTCAGTACTTC. Translation: CASSFLSQGLKNIQYF.

This clone has a handful of counts. The V call is TRBV27, the J call TRBJ2-1, with no clear D. V shed 5 bases and J shed 7 bases, with 15 bases lying between them. This CDR3 region has 14 residues. Looked up from germline, CDR1 is MNHEY and CDR2 is SMNVEV (reference sequence). CDR3 region: CASSPITPGNEQFF. CDR3 DNA sequence: TGTGCCAGCAGTCCTATTACCCCTGGGAATGAGCAGTTCTTC.

The CDR3 bases are TGTGCCTGGAGTCCCGGACAGGGGAATATTGAAAAACTGTTTTTT. Its protein product is CAWSPGQGNIEKLFF. The J gene is TRBJ1-4, the V gene TRBV30; 9 positions match TRBD1. This CDR3 has 15 residues. The germline CDR1 and CDR2 sequences are GTSNPN and SVGIG (reference sequence). V lost 2 bases and J lost 7; bases outside the gene matches: 8.

The V gene is TRBV6-5, the J gene TRBJ1-2; D is unresolved. From germline, CDR1 is MNHEY and CDR2 SVGAGI. The CDR3 length is 12 residues. Trimming removed 5 bases at V and 7 bases at J, with 11 bases between. The DNA for the CDR3 is TGTGCCAGCAGTGAAATGGGAGGTGGCTACACCTTC. Its translation is CASSEMGGGYTF.

This clone was seen more than once but under ten times. V usage is TRBV9 and J usage is TRBJ2-1; 9 nucleotides match TRBD1. The CDR3 sequence is 15 residues long. V shed 4 bases, J shed 8 bases, and the junction held 10 bases outside the gene matches. The germline CDR1 and CDR2 sequences are SGDLS and YYNGEE. This CDR3 reads CASSTKGQGGHEQFF. The CDR3 region has the DNA TGTGCCAGCAGCACAAAGGGACAGGGAGGGCATGAGCAGTTCTTC. The full variable domain, with the rest looked up from reference TRBV9 and TRBJ2-1, is DSGVTQTPKHLITATGQRVTLRCSPRSGDLSVYWYQQSLDQGLQFLIQYYNGEERAKGNILERFSAQQFPDLHSELNLSSLELGDSALYFCASSTKGQGGHEQFFGPGTRLTVL.

The genes are TRBV18 and TRBJ1-4; unclear D gene. V was pared by 5 bases and J by 12 bases, with 13 bases between. CDR1 is KGHSH and CDR2 is LQKENI in the germline V gene. This CDR3 is 12 amino acids long. In nucleotides, the CDR3 is TGTGCCAGCTCAACCCCTACAGAGGAACTGTTTTTT. Translating it yields CASSTPTEELFF.

This clone was observed a handful of times. This sample also contains other DNA sequences that code for the same CDR3. The genes are TRBV27 and TRBJ2-6; D uncertain. Germline CDR1 and CDR2: MNHEY and SMNVEV (reference sequence). This CDR3 contains 15 residues. Trimming pared 1 base from V and 4 bases from J, leaving 8 bases between. In nucleotides, the CDR3 is TGTGCCAGCAGTTTATTATGGAGCGGGGCCAACGTCCTGACTTTC. Encoded protein: CASSLLWSGANVLTF.

The chain combines TRBV4-1 with TRBJ2-5, with TRBD2 identical over 10 bases. The CDR3 totals 18 residues. The germline V gene encodes CDR1 MGHRA and CDR2 YSYEKL. V shed 3 bases and J 3 bases; nucleotides not matched to a gene: 13. The DNA of the CDR3 is TGCGCCAGCAGCCAGCTGCCTCTTCCTGGGACTAGCGAAGAGACCCAGTACTTC. As protein: CASSQLPLPGTSEETQYF.

Comments on this clone: The sample contains more than one DNA sequence encoding this CDR3. This chain uses TRBV29-1 with TRBJ2-1; 9 bases align to TRBD2. With 3 bases clipped from V and 2 bases from J, the junction kept 8 bases outside the gene matches. Germline CDR1 SQVTM, CDR2 ANQGSEA. The CDR3 is 16 residues long. CDR3 protein: CSVERRRTSAYNEQFF. The DNA for the CDR3 is TGCAGCGTTGAGAGAAGGAGGACTAGCGCCTACAATGAGCAGTTCTTC.

This clone was observed once. The CDR3 DNA is TGTGCCAGCAGCTTAATACCCCCGACAGATACGCAGTATTTT. Translated, it gives CASSLIPPTDTQYF. The chain is built from TRBV7-2 and TRBJ2-3, with D unclear. The CDR3 totals 14 residues. Germline lookup yields CDR1 SGHTA and CDR2 FQGNSA. V lost 2 bases and J lost 3, with 9 bases in between.

This chain connects TRBV5-5 to TRBJ2-3; TRBD2 might be the D (5 bases). The CDR3 totals 12 residues. Germline CDR1 is SGHKS and CDR2 is YYEKEE (reference sequence). Trimming left V 2 bases short and J 6 bases short, with 7 bases between. DNA for the CDR3: TGTGCCAGCAGCTTCGGACTGGATACGCAGTATTTT. It yields the protein CASSFGLDTQYF.

V is TRBV29-1 and J is TRBJ2-2, with D hard to call. The V end was cut by 2 bases, the J end by 0 bases, with 10 bases between. The germline CDR1 and CDR2 sequences are SQVTM and ANQGSEA. The CDR3 consists of 15 residues. In nucleotides, the CDR3 is TGCAGCGTTGAAAATCCCGATGCGAACACCGGGGAGCTGTTTTTT. Amino acid sequence: CSVENPDANTGELFF.

The J gene is TRBJ2-5, the V gene TRBV19; either TRBD1 or TRBD2 may supply D (5 bases each). V was pared by 5 bases and J by 3 bases, with 13 bases between. Germline assignment: CDR1 LNHDA and CDR2 SQIVND (reference sequence). The length of the CDR3 is 14 residues. The CDR3 DNA follows: TGTGCCAGTAGTCTCCGGGACGGAAAAGAGACCCAGTACTTC. Translation: CASSLRDGKETQYF.